This is a list of T cell receptor beta chains from one sample in a study of beta chain features in type 1 diabetes. The data were produced by immunoSEQ multiplex PCR, yet TCRdb's version contains in-frame clones alone and is incomplete. The table lists around 140,000 clones, about 10% of them singletons. The sample was central memory CD4+ T cells from blood. The receptor set was obtained from a man aged 25-45 years with type 1 diabetes. Each CDR3 is given with its conserved first and last residue. A D gene is named only where the DNA matches it firmly. Clone size is given for some rows only: seen once, a few or many times, or a class if the clone is expanded.

d_call j_call cdr3_length clone_size v_call cdr3_aa cdr3_nt
- TRBJ2-3 14 - TRBV5-4 CASSAESTEGTQYF TGTGCCAGCAGTGCCGAATCGACCGAGGGTACGCAGTATTTT
TRBD1 TRBJ1-6 16 - TRBV11-2 CASSRRGLEDNSPLHF TGTGCCAGCAGCCGAAGGGGGCTCGAGGATAATTCACCCCTCCACTTT
- TRBJ1-6 14 - TRBV7-9 CASSLRTDNSPLHF TGTGCCAGCAGCCTTCGGACAGATAATTCACCCCTCCACTTT
TRBD1 TRBJ1-5 13 few TRBV6-5 CASSPDRDQPQHF TGTGCCAGCAGCCCCGACAGGGATCAGCCCCAGCATTTT
TRBD1 TRBJ1-4 16 - TRBV5-1 CASSGQGDKSVEKLFF TGCGCCAGCAGTGGCCAGGGGGACAAGAGTGTGGAAAAACTGTTTTTT
- TRBJ2-3 16 few TRBV4-2 CASSQGQGGGTDTQYF TGTGCCAGCAGCCAAGGACAGGGCGGGGGCACAGATACGCAGTATTTT
- TRBJ2-5 13 - TRBV4-2 CASSQDIGEAQYF TGTGCCAGCAGCCAGGATATAGGAGAGGCCCAGTACTTC
- TRBJ1-1 14 - TRBV11-3 CASSLEGGSTEAFF TGTGCCAGCAGCTTGGAGGGCGGGAGCACTGAAGCTTTCTTT
TRBD1 TRBJ1-3 16 many TRBV7-2 CASSPWGTGSVDTIYF TGTGCCAGCAGCCCTTGGGGGACAGGGAGTGTAGACACCATATATTTT
TRBD1 TRBJ2-7 16 - TRBV11-2 CASSLGNRGRAYEQYF TGTGCCAGCAGCTTAGGGAACAGGGGTCGGGCCTACGAGCAGTACTTC
TRBD1 TRBJ1-2 13 - TRBV27 CATGTVPNYGYTF TGTGCCACGGGGACAGTCCCTAACTATGGCTACACCTTC
- TRBJ2-3 14 few TRBV7-3 CASSLGLSTDTQYF TGTGCCAGCAGCCTTGGACTCAGCACAGATACGCAGTATTTT
TRBD1 TRBJ2-7 14 few TRBV6-5 CASRPGQDPYEQYF TGTGCCAGCAGACCGGGACAGGACCCCTACGAGCAGTACTTC
TRBD1 TRBJ1-2 15 - TRBV5-4 CASSSGTGSDYGYTF TGTGCCAGCAGCTCCGGGACAGGGTCCGACTATGGCTACACCTTC
- TRBJ2-5 16 - TRBV28 CASSFQGHIIQETQYF TGTGCCAGCAGTTTTCAGGGGCATATTATCCAAGAGACCCAGTACTTC
- TRBJ2-5 14 - TRBV5-6 CASTMTGIEKTQYF TGTGCCAGCACCATGACGGGGATAGAAAAGACCCAGTACTTC
- TRBJ2-7 14 few TRBV5-1 CASSLAGDNYEQYF TGCGCCAGCAGCTTGGCGGGAGACAACTACGAGCAGTACTTC
TRBD2 TRBJ2-1 15 - TRBV5-6 CASSWLAGTKDEQFF TGTGCCAGCAGCTGGCTGGCGGGGACTAAGGATGAGCAGTTCTTC
- TRBJ1-1 14 - TRBV11-2 CASSPRVISTEAFF TGTGCCAGCAGCCCCCGCGTGATAAGCACTGAAGCTTTCTTT
- TRBJ2-5 15 - TRBV5-4 CASSLAGRGQETQYF TGTGCCAGCAGCTTGGCGGGGAGGGGGCAAGAGACCCAGTACTTC
- TRBJ1-5 12 many TRBV23-1 CASIHSYQPQHF TGCGCCAGCATTCACTCCTATCAGCCCCAGCATTTT
- TRBJ2-2 14 - TRBV6-1 CASLQVPNTGELFF TGTGCCAGCTTACAGGTTCCGAACACCGGGGAGCTGTTTTTT
- TRBJ1-4 13 - TRBV4-3 CASSLQGFEKLFF TGCGCCAGCAGCCTTCAGGGGTTCGAAAAACTGTTTTTT
TRBD2 TRBJ2-5 15 few TRBV15 CATSSGTSAQETQYF TGTGCCACCAGCAGCGGGACTAGCGCTCAAGAGACCCAGTACTTC
- TRBJ2-7 14 few TRBV9 CASSANSVSYEQYF TGTGCCAGCAGCGCGAACTCGGTTTCCTACGAGCAGTACTTC
- TRBJ1-2 14 many TRBV28 CASSTMTGAYGYTF TGTGCCAGCAGTACGATGACAGGTGCCTATGGCTACACCTTC
TRBD1 TRBJ1-6 15 - TRBV13 CASMGPKQGRAPLHF TGTGCCAGCATGGGGCCTAAACAGGGGCGAGCACCCCTCCACTTT
- TRBJ2-5 13 few TRBV30 CAWDFYLQETQYF TGTGCCTGGGACTTTTATCTCCAAGAGACCCAGTACTTC
TRBD1 TRBJ2-7 16 - TRBV19 CASSSPGQGNSYEQYF TGTGCCAGTAGTTCCCCGGGACAGGGGAACTCCTACGAGCAGTACTTC
- TRBJ2-5 14 - TRBV2 CASSFYSQGETQYF TGTGCCAGCAGTTTCTATTCTCAGGGAGAGACCCAGTACTTC
- TRBJ2-1 17 - TRBV12-2 CASLQRDSGGATDEQFF TGTGCAAGTCTCCAACGGGATAGCGGGGGGGCCACGGATGAGCAGTTCTTC
- TRBJ1-6 16 few TRBV11-2 CASSLDSFSYNSPLHF TGTGCCAGCAGTCTTGACAGCTTCTCCTATAATTCACCCCTCCACTTT
TRBD1 TRBJ2-5 14 few TRBV7-7 CASSPGQGKETQYF TGTGCTAGCAGCCCCGGACAGGGGAAAGAGACCCAGTACTTC
- TRBJ1-6 14 - TRBV5-6 CASESRGSSSPLHF TGTGCCAGCGAAAGCAGGGGATCCAGTTCACCCCTCCACTTT
TRBD1 TRBJ2-3 14 - TRBV11-2 CASSRDRGWDTQYF TGTGCCAGCAGCCGGGACAGGGGATGGGATACGCAGTATTTT
- TRBJ1-1 12 few TRBV5-1 CASSPGSTEAFF TGCGCCAGCAGCCCGGGAAGCACTGAAGCTTTCTTT
TRBD2 TRBJ2-5 14 - TRBV2 CASSELAGEETQYF TGTGCCAGCAGTGAGCTAGCGGGGGAAGAGACCCAGTACTTC
TRBD1 TRBJ1-2 13 few TRBV5-1 CASSEGQSGGYTF TGCGCCAGCAGCGAGGGACAGAGCGGTGGCTACACCTTC
- TRBJ1-6 14 few TRBV6-6 CASSFGAGNSPLHF TGTGCCAGCAGTTTTGGGGCTGGTAATTCACCCCTCCACTTT
- TRBJ2-3 14 - TRBV4-2 CASSPDRTTDTQYF TGTGCCAGCAGCCCCGACAGAACCACAGATACGCAGTATTTT
TRBD1 TRBJ1-2 13 few TRBV29-1 CSVGGTALLGYTF TGCAGCGTTGGAGGGACAGCTCTTCTTGGCTACACCTTC
- TRBJ2-5 14 few TRBV18 CASSSFGSQETQYF TGTGCCAGCTCCTCCTTTGGCAGCCAAGAGACCCAGTACTTC
- TRBJ2-5 13 few TRBV6-5 CASMRVRGETQYF TGTGCCAGCATGAGGGTGAGAGGAGAGACCCAGTACTTC
- TRBJ2-2 16 - TRBV4-3 CASSPRTASNTGELFF TGCGCCAGCAGCCCACGGACAGCTTCGAACACCGGGGAGCTGTTTTTT
- TRBJ2-7 15 few TRBV7-8 CASSPTGLRSYEQYF TGTGCCAGCAGCCCTACGGGACTCCGCTCCTACGAGCAGTACTTC
- TRBJ1-6 12 - TRBV4-3 CASYCRDSPLHF TGCGCCAGCTACTGCAGGGATTCACCCCTCCACTTT
- TRBJ2-3 13 - TRBV5-6 CASRPIREDTQYF TGTGCCAGCAGACCCATCAGGGAAGATACGCAGTATTTT
- TRBJ1-6 15 - TRBV18 CASSPAGAPNSPLHF TGTGCCAGCTCACCGGCAGGGGCCCCCAATTCACCCCTCCACTTT
- TRBJ1-5 14 many TRBV7-9 CASSLAGGNQPQHF TGTGCCAGCAGCTTAGCCGGCGGGAATCAGCCCCAGCATTTT
- TRBJ1-2 14 few TRBV7-6 CASSSGGAPRGYTF TGTGCCAGCAGCTCCGGGGGGGCCCCGAGGGGCTACACCTTC
- TRBJ2-7 14 few TRBV27 CASSLKWTAYEQYF TGTGCCAGCAGCTTGAAATGGACAGCCTACGAGCAGTACTTC
TRBD1 TRBJ2-1 15 few TRBV5-4 CASSFAGTAYNEQFF TGTGCCAGCAGCTTTGCAGGGACAGCCTACAATGAGCAGTTCTTC
- TRBJ1-1 12 few TRBV30 CAWSRANTEAFF TGTGCCTGGAGCAGGGCGAACACTGAAGCTTTCTTT
TRBD1 TRBJ2-5 14 few TRBV5-6 CASSSTGGGETQYF TGTGCCAGCAGCTCGACAGGGGGCGGGGAGACCCAGTACTTC
- TRBJ2-1 14 - TRBV13 CASSLASSYNEQFF TGTGCCAGCAGCTTAGCGAGCTCCTACAATGAGCAGTTCTTC
- TRBJ1-2 14 - TRBV18 CASSPPSGDYGYTF TGTGCCAGCTCACCACCTTCGGGGGACTATGGCTACACCTTC
- TRBJ1-6 14 few TRBV7-9 CASSQPRGESPLHF TGTGCCAGCAGCCAACCACGGGGGGAGTCACCCCTCCACTTT
- TRBJ2-7 15 - TRBV11-1 CASSLAGGVGYEQYF TGTGCCAGCAGCTTAGCAGGAGGGGTGGGCTACGAGCAGTACTTC
- TRBJ2-3 15 - TRBV19 CASSMTGWSTDTQYF TGTGCCAGTAGTATGACGGGGTGGAGCACAGATACGCAGTATTTT
TRBD1 TRBJ2-6 18 once TRBV7-9 CASSLGGTGLQSANVLTF TGTGCCAGCAGCTTAGGGGGGACAGGCCTACAGTCGGCCAACGTCCTGACTTTC